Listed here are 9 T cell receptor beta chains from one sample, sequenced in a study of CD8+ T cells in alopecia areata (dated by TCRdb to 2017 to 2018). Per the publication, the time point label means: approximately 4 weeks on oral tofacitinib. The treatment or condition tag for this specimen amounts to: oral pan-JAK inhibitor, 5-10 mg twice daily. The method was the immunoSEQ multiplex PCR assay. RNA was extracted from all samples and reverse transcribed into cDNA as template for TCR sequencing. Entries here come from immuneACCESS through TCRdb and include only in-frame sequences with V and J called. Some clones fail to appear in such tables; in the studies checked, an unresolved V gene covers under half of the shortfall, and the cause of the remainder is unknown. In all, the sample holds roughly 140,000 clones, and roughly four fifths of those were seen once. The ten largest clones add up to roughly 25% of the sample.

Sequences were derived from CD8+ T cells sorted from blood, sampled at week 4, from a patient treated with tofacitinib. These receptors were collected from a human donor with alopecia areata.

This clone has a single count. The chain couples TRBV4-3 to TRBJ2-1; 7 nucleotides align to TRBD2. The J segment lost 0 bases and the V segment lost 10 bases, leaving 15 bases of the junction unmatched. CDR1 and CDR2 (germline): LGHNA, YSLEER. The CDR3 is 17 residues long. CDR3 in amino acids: CANLLRGETSSYNEQFF. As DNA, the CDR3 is TGCGCCAACCTCCTCCGGGGGGAGACCAGCTCCTACAATGAGCAGTTCTTC.

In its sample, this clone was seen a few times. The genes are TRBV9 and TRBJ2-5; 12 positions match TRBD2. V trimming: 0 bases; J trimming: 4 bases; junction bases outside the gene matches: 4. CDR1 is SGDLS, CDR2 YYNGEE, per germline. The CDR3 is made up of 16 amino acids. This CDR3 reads CASSVEPGLAGETQYF. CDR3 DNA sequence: TGTGCCAGCAGCGTAGAGCCGGGACTAGCGGGAGAGACCCAGTACTTC.

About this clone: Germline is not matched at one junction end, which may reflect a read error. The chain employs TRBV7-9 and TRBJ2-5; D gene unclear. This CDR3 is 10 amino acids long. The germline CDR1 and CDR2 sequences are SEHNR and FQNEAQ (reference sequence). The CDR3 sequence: CASSLSFEDF. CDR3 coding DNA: TGTGCCAGCAGCTTAAGCTTCGAGGACTTC.

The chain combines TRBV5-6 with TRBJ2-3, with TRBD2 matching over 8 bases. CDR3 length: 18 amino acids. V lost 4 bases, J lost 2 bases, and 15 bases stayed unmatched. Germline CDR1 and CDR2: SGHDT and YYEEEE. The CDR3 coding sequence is TGTGCCAGCAGCCCCCTTATAAGCGGGGGTCTCTACACAGATACGCAGTATTTT. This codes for CASSPLISGGLYTDTQYF. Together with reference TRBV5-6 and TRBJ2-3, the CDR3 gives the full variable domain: DAGVTQSPTHLIKTRGQQVTLRCSPKSGHDTVSWYQQALGQGPQFIFQYYEEEERQRGNFPDRFSGHQFPNYSSELNVNALLLGDSALYLCASSPLISGGLYTDTQYFGPGTRLTVL.

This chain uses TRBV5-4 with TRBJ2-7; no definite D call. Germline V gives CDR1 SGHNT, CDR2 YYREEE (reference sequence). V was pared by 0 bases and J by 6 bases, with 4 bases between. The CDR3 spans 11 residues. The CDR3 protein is CASSLGREQYF. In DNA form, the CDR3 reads TGTGCCAGCAGCTTGGGCCGCGAGCAGTACTTC.

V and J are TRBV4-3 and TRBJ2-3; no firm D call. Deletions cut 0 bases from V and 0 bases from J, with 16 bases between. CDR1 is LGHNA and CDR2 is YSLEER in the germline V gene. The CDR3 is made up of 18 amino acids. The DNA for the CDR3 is TGCGCCAGCAGCCAAGATCCGTGGGCACCTCGGAGCACAGATACGCAGTATTTT. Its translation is CASSQDPWAPRSTDTQYF.

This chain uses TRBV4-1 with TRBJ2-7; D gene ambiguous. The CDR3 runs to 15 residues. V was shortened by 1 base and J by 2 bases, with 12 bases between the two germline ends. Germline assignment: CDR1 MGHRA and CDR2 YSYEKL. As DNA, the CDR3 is TGCGCCAGCAGCCAAGTTAGGGCCTCAACCTACGAGCAGTACTTC. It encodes CASSQVRASTYEQYF.

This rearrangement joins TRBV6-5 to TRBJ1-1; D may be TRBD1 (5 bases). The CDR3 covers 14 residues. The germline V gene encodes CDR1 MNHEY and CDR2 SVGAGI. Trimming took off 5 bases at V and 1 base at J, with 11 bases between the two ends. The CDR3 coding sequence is TGTGCCAGCAGTCCCGGGGCGGGGAACACTGAAGCTTTCTTT. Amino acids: CASSPGAGNTEAFF.

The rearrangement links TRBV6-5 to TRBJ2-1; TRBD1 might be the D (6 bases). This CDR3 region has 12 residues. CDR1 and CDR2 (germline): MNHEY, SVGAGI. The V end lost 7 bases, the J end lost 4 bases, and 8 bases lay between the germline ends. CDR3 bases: TGTGCCAGCACGGGACAATACAATGAGCAGTTCTTC. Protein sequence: CASTGQYNEQFF.